This T cell receptor (beta chain) comes out of a study of blood T cell repertoires in COVID-19. On the study more broadly: The origin of the acute and convalescent COVID-19 samples was the United States, Italy and Spain. Sample material is recorded as cDNA or gDNA derived from T cells, B-cell-depleted T cells, or PBMCs.

The V gene's germline CDR1 is KGHSH and CDR2 LQKENI. Losses at the gene ends were 2 bases for V and 6 bases for J; bases not matched to a gene: 9. The CDR3 loop spans 15 amino acids. Original processing notes: Amplification of reference gene primers was used by the study to estimate nucleated cell counts. Generated by immunoSEQ multiplex PCR, the TCRdb table keeps only in-frame clones and is missing some. The DNA gave D and trimming, while V, J and clone size come from that table. Of over 300,000 clones listed, around 90% were seen once; the top ten hold 6.5% to 8%. The rearrangement uses TRBV18 and TRBJ1-1; TRBD1 matches 7 bases. This clonotype was obtained from a man younger than 35 with active or convalescent COVID-19. The sequenced material came from peripheral blood. CDR3 region: CASSPKEGGRSEAFF. DNA of the CDR3: TGTGCCAGCTCACCAAAAGAAGGGGGCCGATCTGAAGCTTTCTTT.